What follows are 4 T cell receptor beta chains derived from one specimen sequenced in a study of cytomegalovirus exposure and HLA in healthy donors. Repertoires were generated with immunoSEQ multiplex PCR, while TCRdb's copy carries only in-frame clones and drops some. Among some 230,000 clones listed, approximately 90% were seen once. Sequences were obtained from PBMCs. The receptors originated from a woman aged 18-29 years in good health and CMV-seronegative.

Here the CDR3 DNA reads TGTGCCAGCAGCCCCTTATCCGAGCAGTACTTC. Protein product: CASSPLSEQYF. The V gene is TRBV7-2, the J gene TRBJ2-7; D gene uncertain. This CDR3 comprises 11 residues. With 5 bases removed from V and 6 bases from J, the gap between germline ends came to 8 bases. The germline gives CDR1 SGHTA, CDR2 FQGNSA.

J is TRBJ1-6 and V is TRBV30; TRBD1 matches 7 bases. J gave up 9 bases and V 0 bases, and 8 bases lay outside the gene matches. Germline V gene sequence: CDR1 GTSNPN, CDR2 SVGIG (reference sequence). There are 15 residues in the CDR3. The CDR3 loop is CAWSVGGGQGSPLHF. CDR3 DNA sequence: TGTGCCTGGAGTGTAGGAGGGGGCCAGGGTTCACCCCTCCACTTT.

DNA for the CDR3: TGTGCCAGTAGTATGCGGCAGGGTAGCTATGGCTACACCTTC. The encoded protein is CASSMRQGSYGYTF. The gene calls are TRBV19 and TRBJ1-2; D may be TRBD1 (5 bases). CDR3 size: 14 residues. Germline V gene lookup returns CDR1 LNHDA and CDR2 SQIVND (reference sequence). The V end was cut by 3 bases, the J end by 4 bases, with 12 bases between.

The rearrangement links TRBV23-1 to TRBJ1-2; D perhaps matches TRBD1 (5 bases). TRBV23-1 qualifies as an ORF whose function is uncertain. With 5 bases removed from V and 4 bases from J, the gap between germline ends came to 35 bases. The CDR3 totals 21 residues. CDR3 loop: CASSFEKVIRTPGFYVYGYTF. In DNA, the CDR3 is TGCGCCAGCAGTTTTGAGAAGGTGATTCGAACACCAGGGTTTTACGTCTATGGCTACACCTTC.